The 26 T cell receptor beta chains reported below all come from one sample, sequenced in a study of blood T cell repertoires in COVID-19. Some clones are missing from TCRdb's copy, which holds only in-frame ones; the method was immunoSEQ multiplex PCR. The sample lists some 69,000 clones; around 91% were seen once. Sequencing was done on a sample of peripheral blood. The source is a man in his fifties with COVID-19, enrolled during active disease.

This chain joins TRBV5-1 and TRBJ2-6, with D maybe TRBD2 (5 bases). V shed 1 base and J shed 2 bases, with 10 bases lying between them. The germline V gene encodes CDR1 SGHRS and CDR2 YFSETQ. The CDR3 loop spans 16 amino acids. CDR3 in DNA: TGCGCCAGCAGCTTGCTAGGGAGTGCTGGGGCCAACGTCCTGACTTTC. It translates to CASSLLGSAGANVLTF.

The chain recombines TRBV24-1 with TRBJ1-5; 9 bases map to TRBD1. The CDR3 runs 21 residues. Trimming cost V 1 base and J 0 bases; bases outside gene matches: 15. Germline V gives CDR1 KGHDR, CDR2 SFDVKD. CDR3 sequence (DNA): TGTGCCACCAGTGATTTCAAACCTGACAGGGGGGCCAGTTATAGCAATCAGCCCCAGCATTTT. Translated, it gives CATSDFKPDRGASYSNQPQHF.

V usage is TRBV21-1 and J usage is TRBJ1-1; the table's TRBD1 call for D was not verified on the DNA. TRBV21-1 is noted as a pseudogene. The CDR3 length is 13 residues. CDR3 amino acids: CASSNDRDTEAFF. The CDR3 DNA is TGTGCCAGCAGCAACGACAGGGACACTGAAGCTTTCTTT.

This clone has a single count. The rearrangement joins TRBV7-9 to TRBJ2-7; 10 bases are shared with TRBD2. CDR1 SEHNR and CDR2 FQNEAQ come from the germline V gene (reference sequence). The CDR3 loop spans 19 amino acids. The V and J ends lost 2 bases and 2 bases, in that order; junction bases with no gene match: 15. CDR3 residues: CASSLISLAGIDYTYEQYF. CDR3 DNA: TGTGCCAGCAGCTTAATTTCACTAGCGGGAATTGACTATACCTACGAGCAGTACTTC.

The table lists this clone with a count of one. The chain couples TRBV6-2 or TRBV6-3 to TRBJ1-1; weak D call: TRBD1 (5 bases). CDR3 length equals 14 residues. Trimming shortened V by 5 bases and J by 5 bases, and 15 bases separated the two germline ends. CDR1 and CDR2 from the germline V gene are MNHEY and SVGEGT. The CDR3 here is CASSRGRGRTEAFF. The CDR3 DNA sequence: TGTGCCAGCAGTCGCGGACGGGGGAGGACTGAAGCTTTCTTT.

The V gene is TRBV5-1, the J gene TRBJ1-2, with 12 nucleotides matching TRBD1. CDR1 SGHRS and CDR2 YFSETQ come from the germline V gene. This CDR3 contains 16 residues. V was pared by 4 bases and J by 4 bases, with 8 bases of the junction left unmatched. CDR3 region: CASSRPGTGGVYGYTF. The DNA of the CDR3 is TGCGCCAGCAGCCGCCCCGGGACAGGGGGCGTCTATGGCTACACCTTC. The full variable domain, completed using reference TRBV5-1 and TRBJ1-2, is KAGVTQTPRYLIKTRGQQVTLSCSPISGHRSVSWYQQTPGQGLQFLFEYFSETQRNKGNFPGRFSGRQFSNSRSEMNVSTLELGDSALYLCASSRPGTGGVYGYTFGSGTRLTVV.

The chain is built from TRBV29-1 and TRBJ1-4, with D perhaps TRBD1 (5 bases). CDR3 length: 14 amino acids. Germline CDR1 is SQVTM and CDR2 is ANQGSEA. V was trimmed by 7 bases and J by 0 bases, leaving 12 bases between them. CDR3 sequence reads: CSATDSATNEKLFF. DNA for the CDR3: TGCAGCGCTACCGACAGTGCAACTAATGAAAAACTGTTTTTT.

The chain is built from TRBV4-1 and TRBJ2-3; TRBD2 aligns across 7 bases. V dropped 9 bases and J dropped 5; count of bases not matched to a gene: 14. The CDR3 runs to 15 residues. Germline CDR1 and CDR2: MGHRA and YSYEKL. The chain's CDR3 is CASVRAAGGGDTQYF. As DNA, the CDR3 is TGCGCCAGTGTTCGCGCGGCGGGCGGGGGAGATACGCAGTATTTT.

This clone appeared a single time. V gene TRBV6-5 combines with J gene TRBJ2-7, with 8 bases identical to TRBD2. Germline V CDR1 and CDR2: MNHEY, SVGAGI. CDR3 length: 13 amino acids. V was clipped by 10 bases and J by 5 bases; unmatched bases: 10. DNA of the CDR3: TGTGCCACCCCCGGGACTAGAGATCACGAGCAGTACTTC. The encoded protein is CATPGTRDHEQYF.

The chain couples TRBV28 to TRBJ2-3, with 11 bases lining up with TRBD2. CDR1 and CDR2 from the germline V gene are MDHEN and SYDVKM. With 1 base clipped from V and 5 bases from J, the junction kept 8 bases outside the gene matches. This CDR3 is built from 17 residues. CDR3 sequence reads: CASSLLGSGRAKDTQYF. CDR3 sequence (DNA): TGTGCCAGCAGTTTATTGGGTAGCGGGAGGGCCAAAGATACGCAGTATTTT.

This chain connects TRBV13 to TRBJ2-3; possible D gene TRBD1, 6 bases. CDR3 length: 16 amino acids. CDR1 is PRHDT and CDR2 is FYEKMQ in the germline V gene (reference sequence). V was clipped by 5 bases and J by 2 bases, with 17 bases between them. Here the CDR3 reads CASSLKTGKATDTQYF. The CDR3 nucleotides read TGTGCCAGCAGCCTCAAAACAGGGAAAGCCACAGATACGCAGTATTTT.

DNA of the CDR3: TGTGCCAGCTCGAAATCCGGGACAGGGTCCTACGAGCAGTACTTC. As protein: CASSKSGTGSYEQYF. The chain recombines TRBV18 with TRBJ2-7; 9 bases are a match to TRBD1. From germline, CDR1 is KGHSH and CDR2 LQKENI. Trimming removed 6 bases from V and 1 base from J; junction bases left unmatched: 7. CDR3 length equals 15 residues.

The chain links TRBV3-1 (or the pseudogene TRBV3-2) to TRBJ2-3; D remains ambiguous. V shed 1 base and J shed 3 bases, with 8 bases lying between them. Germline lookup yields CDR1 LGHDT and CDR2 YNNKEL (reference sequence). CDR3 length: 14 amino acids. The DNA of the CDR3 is TGTGCCAGCAGCCAAGTGGGCGCGACAGATACGCAGTATTTT. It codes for CASSQVGATDTQYF.

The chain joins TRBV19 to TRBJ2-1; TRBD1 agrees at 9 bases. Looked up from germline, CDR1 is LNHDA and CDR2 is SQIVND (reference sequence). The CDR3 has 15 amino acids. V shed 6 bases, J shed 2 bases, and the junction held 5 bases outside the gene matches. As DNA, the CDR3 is TGTGCCAGTAGACAGGGGGCAGGACCCTACAATGAGCAGTTCTTC. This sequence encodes CASRQGAGPYNEQFF.

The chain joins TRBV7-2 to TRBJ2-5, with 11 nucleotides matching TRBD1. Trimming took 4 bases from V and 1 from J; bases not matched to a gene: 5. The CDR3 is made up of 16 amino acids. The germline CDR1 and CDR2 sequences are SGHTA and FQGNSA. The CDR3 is CASSYRDRGFQETQYF. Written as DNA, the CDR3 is TGTGCCAGCAGCTACCGGGACAGGGGGTTCCAAGAGACCCAGTACTTC.

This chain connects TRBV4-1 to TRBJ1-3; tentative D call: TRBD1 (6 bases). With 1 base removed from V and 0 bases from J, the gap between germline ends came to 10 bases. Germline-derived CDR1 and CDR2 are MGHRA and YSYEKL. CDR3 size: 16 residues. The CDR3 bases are TGCGCCAGCAGCCAAGGGGACACAAGCTCTGGAAACACCATATATTTT. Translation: CASSQGDTSSGNTIYF.

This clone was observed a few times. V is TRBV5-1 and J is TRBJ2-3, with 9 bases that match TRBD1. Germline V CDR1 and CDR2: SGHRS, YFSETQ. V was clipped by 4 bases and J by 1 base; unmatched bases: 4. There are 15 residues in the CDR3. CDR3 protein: CASSNRDRGTDTQYF. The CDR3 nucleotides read TGCGCCAGCAGCAACCGGGACAGGGGCACAGATACGCAGTATTTT.

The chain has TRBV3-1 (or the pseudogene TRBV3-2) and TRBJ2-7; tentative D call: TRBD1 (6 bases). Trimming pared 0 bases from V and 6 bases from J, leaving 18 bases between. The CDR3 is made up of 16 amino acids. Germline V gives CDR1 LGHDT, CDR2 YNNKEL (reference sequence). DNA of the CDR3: TGTGCCAGCAGCCAAGATTGGCCGAACAGGGTTTTCGAGCAGTACTTC. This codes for CASSQDWPNRVFEQYF.

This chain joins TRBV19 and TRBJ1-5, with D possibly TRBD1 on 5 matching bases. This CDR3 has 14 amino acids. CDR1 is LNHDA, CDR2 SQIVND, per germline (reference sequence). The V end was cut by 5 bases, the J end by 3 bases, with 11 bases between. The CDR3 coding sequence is TGTGCCAGTAGTCGGGGGTGGAACAATCAGCCCCAGCATTTT. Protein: CASSRGWNNQPQHF.

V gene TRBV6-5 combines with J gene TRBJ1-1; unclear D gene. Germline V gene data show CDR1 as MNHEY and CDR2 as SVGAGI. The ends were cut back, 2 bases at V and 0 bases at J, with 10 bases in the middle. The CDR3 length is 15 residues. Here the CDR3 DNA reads TGTGCCAGCAGTTACACATTTACCATGAACACTGAAGCTTTCTTT. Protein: CASSYTFTMNTEAFF.

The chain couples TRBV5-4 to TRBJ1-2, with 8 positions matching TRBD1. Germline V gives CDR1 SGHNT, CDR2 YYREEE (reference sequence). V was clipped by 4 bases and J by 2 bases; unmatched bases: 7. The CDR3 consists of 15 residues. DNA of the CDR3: TGTGCCAGCAGCCAGGCAGGGGGCAGGAACTATGGCTACACCTTC. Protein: CASSQAGGRNYGYTF.

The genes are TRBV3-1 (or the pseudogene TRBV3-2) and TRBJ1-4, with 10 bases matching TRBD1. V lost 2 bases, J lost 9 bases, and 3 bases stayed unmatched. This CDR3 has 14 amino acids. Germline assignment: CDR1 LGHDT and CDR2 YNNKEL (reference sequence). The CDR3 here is CASSQPGQGQKLFF. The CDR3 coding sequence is TGTGCCAGCAGCCAACCGGGACAGGGGCAAAAACTGTTTTTT.

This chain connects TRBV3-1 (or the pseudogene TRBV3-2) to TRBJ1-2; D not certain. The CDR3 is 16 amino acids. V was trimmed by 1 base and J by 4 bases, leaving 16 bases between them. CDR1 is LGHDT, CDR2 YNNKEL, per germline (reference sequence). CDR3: CASSQAAGMSFYGYTF. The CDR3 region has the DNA TGTGCCAGCAGCCAAGCAGCCGGGATGTCTTTCTATGGCTACACCTTC.

CDR3 in amino acids: CASIRTGTSGKETQYF. As DNA, the CDR3 is TGTGCCAGCATACGTACCGGGACTAGCGGGAAAGAGACCCAGTACTTC. This chain uses TRBV28 with TRBJ2-5; 13 bases map to TRBD2. The CDR3 covers 16 residues. Germline CDR1 MDHEN, CDR2 SYDVKM. V gave up 7 bases and J gave up 3 bases; unmatched junction bases: 8.

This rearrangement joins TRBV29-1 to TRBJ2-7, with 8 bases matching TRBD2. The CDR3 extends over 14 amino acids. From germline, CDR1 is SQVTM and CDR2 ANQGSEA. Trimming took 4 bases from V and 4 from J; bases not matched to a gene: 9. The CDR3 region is CSVAMAAGGYEQYF. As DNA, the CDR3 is TGCAGCGTTGCAATGGCGGCGGGGGGTTACGAGCAGTACTTC.

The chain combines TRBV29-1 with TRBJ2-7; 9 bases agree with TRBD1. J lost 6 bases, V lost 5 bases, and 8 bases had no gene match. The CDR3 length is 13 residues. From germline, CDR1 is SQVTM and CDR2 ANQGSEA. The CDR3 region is CSVLGQGEGEQYF. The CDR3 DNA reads TGCAGCGTTCTGGGACAGGGTGAGGGCGAGCAGTACTTC.